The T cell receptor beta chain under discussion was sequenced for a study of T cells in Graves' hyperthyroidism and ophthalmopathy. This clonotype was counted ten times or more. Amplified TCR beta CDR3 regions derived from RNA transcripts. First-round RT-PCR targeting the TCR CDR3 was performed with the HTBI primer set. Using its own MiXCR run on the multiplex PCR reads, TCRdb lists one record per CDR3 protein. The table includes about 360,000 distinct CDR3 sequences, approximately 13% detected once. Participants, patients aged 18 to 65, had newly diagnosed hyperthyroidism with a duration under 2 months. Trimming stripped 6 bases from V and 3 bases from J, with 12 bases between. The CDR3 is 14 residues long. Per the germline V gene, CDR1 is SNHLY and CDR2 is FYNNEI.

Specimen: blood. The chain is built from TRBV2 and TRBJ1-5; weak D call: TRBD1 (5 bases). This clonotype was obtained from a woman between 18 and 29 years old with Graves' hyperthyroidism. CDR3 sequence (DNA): TGTGCCAGCAGGACCGGGGGTTCCAATCAGCCCCAGCATTTT. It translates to CASRTGGSNQPQHF.